Below are 19 T cell receptor beta chains sequenced from a single sample in a study of tumor-infiltrating lymphocytes in primary liver carcinoma. The template, roughly 0.45 ug total RNA, yielded TCR beta cDNA made with a constant-region primer. The TCR beta library was amplified through three nested multiplex PCR rounds in a modified ARM-PCR procedure. Forward primers for TRBV1-TRBV30 and a C-beta reverse primer served the first two PCR rounds, at approximately 10 cycles each. TCRdb processed the multiplex PCR reads anew with MiXCR; each CDR3 protein has one entry. In the table there are more than 30,000 distinct CDR3 sequences, about 79% of which are singletons. Scientists recovered RNA and DNA together from about 20-30 mg of unsorted bulk tissue. The sequenced sample consisted of liver tumor tissue from sampling region 5. Subset meaning: tumor region T5, tumor centre. These receptors were collected from a man aged 35-49 years with primary liver carcinoma and hepatitis B virus infection.

Comments on this clonotype: A read error is likely, as this CDR3 ends without the conserved phenylalanine or tryptophan. The chain joins TRBV5-4 to TRBJ2-5, with D uncertain. V lost 6 bases and J 2 bases, leaving 11 bases between the germline ends. Germline V gene sequence: CDR1 SGHNT, CDR2 YYREEE (reference sequence). This CDR3 region has 13 residues. The CDR3 coding sequence is TGTGCCAGCACCTCAAGGCGGCAAGAGACCCAGTACTCC. This translates into CASTSRRQETQYS.

As to this clonotype: Lacking the conserved final phenylalanine or tryptophan, this CDR3 likely reflects a read error. The DNA is left out, because the CDR3 cannot be placed on it with certainty; the CDR3 is given as TCRdb lists it. Here the CDR3 reads CASRYDRGRGYTS. The V call is TRBV6-5, the J call TRBJ1-2; the table's D call of TRBD1 was not tested on the DNA. Germline CDR1 is MNHEY and CDR2 is SVGAGI. The CDR3 has 13 residues if both end residues are counted.

On this clonotype: A junction boundary mismatches the germline segment, possibly from a read error. The chain links TRBV29-1 to TRBJ2-1; D is perhaps TRBD1 (7 bases). CDR3 length: 12 residues. Germline loops: CDR1 SQVTM, CDR2 ANQGSEA. The CDR3 DNA reads TGCGGCGTTAGGCAGGGGGGAAATGAAGAGTTCTTC. Its translation is CGVRQGGNEEFF.

The rearrangement joins TRBV7-9 to TRBJ2-1, with 7 positions matching TRBD2. From germline, CDR1 is SEHNR and CDR2 FQNEAQ (reference sequence). This CDR3 has 17 residues. With 9 bases clipped from V and 8 bases from J, the junction kept 22 bases outside the gene matches. The CDR3 protein is CASPAGRAFGLQDEQFF. The CDR3 DNA reads as TGTGCCAGTCCAGCGGGACGGGCCTTCGGCCTTCAGGATGAGCAGTTCTTC.

The chain links TRBV11-2 to TRBJ2-5; 8 bases line up with TRBD2. The length of the CDR3 is 16 residues. Per germline, CDR1 SGHAT and CDR2 FQNNGV. V lost 9 bases and J lost 3; bases outside the gene matches: 15. CDR3 sequence: CARSQTPGGGKETQYF. The CDR3 nucleotides read TGTGCCAGGAGTCAGACTCCCGGCGGGGGGAAAGAGACCCAGTACTTC.

This clonotype occurred a few times. One end of the junction varies from germline; a read error may be responsible. The rearrangement links TRBV5-5 to TRBJ1-1; TRBD1 is a possible D gene (6 bases). The CDR3 covers 17 residues. Germline values: CDR1 SGHKS, CDR2 YYEKEE (reference sequence). CDR3 amino acids: CANSLGGRSSLNTEAFF. The CDR3 DNA follows: TGTGCCAACAGCTTGGGGGGCCGGTCCAGCTTGAACACTGAAGCTTTCTTT. The complete variable domain, with remaining parts taken from reference TRBV5-5 and TRBJ1-1, reads DAGVTQSPTHLIKTRGQQVTLRCSPISGHKSVSWYQQVLGQGPQFIFQYYEKEERGRGNFPDRFSARQFPNYSSELNVNALLLGDSALYLCANSLGGRSSLNTEAFFGQGTRLTVV.

The chain uses TRBV29-1 and TRBJ1-2; D call uncertain. CDR1 SQVTM and CDR2 ANQGSEA come from the germline V gene. The CDR3 has 12 amino acids. The CDR3 coding sequence is TGCGGCCTTGAAGATCAAGGAGGTGGCTACACCTTC. Translating it yields CGLEDQGGGYTF.

As regards this clonotype: It may be a read error: a sequence one base away is much more abundant. The chain carries TRBV19 and TRBJ2-1; 7 positions agree with TRBD2. The germline CDR1 and CDR2 sequences are LNHDA and SQIVND (reference sequence). This CDR3 is built from 14 residues. Trimming cost V 11 bases and J 6 bases; bases outside gene matches: 13. The CDR3 DNA follows: TGTGCCTCTACCGCCGGGACTAAACGCAATGAGCAGTTCTTC. Translation: CASTAGTKRNEQFF.

This sequence joins TRBV4-1 and TRBJ2-7, with TRBD1 identical over 9 bases. This CDR3 is 14 amino acids long. From germline, CDR1 is MGHRA and CDR2 YSYEKL. J was trimmed by 6 bases and V by 4 bases; bases with no gene match: 7. The CDR3 reads CASSRGDREGEQYF. CDR3 DNA sequence: TGCGCCAGCAGCCGAGGGGACAGGGAAGGCGAGCAGTACTTC.

This clonotype was seen ten or more times. The rearrangement links TRBV5-1 to TRBJ2-3; TRBD2 matches at 7 bases. The CDR3 runs to 17 residues. Germline trimming cut 4 bases from V and 2 bases from J; bases unmatched to any gene: 13. Per the germline V gene, CDR1 is SGHRS and CDR2 is YFSETQ. Here the CDR3 reads CASSTPGLPFFTDTQYF. The CDR3 coding sequence is TGCGCCAGCAGCACTCCGGGACTACCTTTTTTCACAGATACGCAGTATTTT.

This clonotype was detected ten times or more. This chain links TRBV20-1 with TRBJ2-1; 10 nucleotides align to TRBD2. The V segment lost 6 bases and the J segment 5 bases; nucleotides outside the gene matches: 4. CDR3 size: 13 residues. In germline, CDR1 is DFQATT, CDR2 SNEGSKA (reference sequence). The CDR3 sequence is CSAGTSANNEQFF. The CDR3 DNA is TGCAGTGCCGGGACTAGCGCCAACAATGAGCAGTTCTTC.

Note on this clonotype: Since no conserved phenylalanine or tryptophan closes the CDR3, a read error is the likely cause. The DNA is left out, because the CDR3 cannot be placed on it with certainty; the CDR3 is given as TCRdb lists it. This sequence joins TRBV6-6 and TRBJ2-1; the DNA was not used to check the table's D call, TRBD1. The CDR3 extends over 17 residues, inclusive of both ends. From germline, CDR1 is MNHNY and CDR2 SVGAGI (reference sequence). The CDR3 region is CASSAPLGALESNEQLS.

About this clonotype: Lacking the conserved final phenylalanine or tryptophan, this CDR3 likely reflects a read error. The gene calls are TRBV4-2 and TRBJ2-3; 10 nucleotides match TRBD2. This CDR3 region has 18 residues. Unmatched junction bases numbered 15, after V lost 1 base and J lost 8 bases. The germline V gene has CDR1 LGHNA and CDR2 YNFKEQ. The CDR3 here is CASSQVALLAGAAVTQYL. CDR3 DNA sequence: TGTGCCAGCAGCCAAGTGGCGCTTCTAGCGGGAGCGGCAGTTACGCAGTATCTT.

This clonotype is a singleton in its sample. In this CDR3 the conserved last residue, phenylalanine or tryptophan, is missing, so a read error is likely. The DNA is left out, because the CDR3 cannot be placed on it with certainty; the CDR3 is given as TCRdb lists it. This chain links TRBV11-2 with TRBJ2-7. Germline V CDR1 and CDR2: SGHAT, FQNNGV. A total of 15 residues make up the CDR3, ends included. This CDR3 reads CASSLSSVITHEKYL.

The DNA for the CDR3 is TGCGCCAGCATTCAAGGTCAGGGCGGAACCTACGAGCAGTACTTC. As protein: CASIQGQGGTYEQYF. V usage is TRBV4-1 and J usage is TRBJ2-7, with D possibly matching TRBD1 (5 bases). The CDR3 covers 15 residues. The germline V gene encodes CDR1 MGHRA and CDR2 YSYEKL. The V gene lost 7 bases and the J gene lost 2 bases, with 18 bases spanning the gap.

The gene calls are TRBV28 and TRBJ1-6; maybe TRBD1 (5 bases). The CDR3 consists of 15 residues. V lost 10 bases to trimming and J lost 2 bases, with 15 bases between them. CDR1 MDHEN and CDR2 SYDVKM come from the germline V gene. The CDR3 DNA reads as TGTGCCACCGAGACAGAGCCGGCCTATAATTCACCCCTCCACTTT. Residues: CATETEPAYNSPLHF.

Worth noting for this clonotype: At one end the junction does not follow the germline gene, possibly because of a read error. The chain joins TRBV6-1 to TRBJ2-7, with D unresolved. The CDR3 is 12 amino acids. CDR1 and CDR2 from the germline V gene are MNHNS and SASEGT. The CDR3 region has the DNA TGCGCCAGTCCCGACGGACCATACGAGCAGTACTTC. Its protein product is CASPDGPYEQYF.

This clonotype has a count of ten or more. The CDR3 here is CASSSGSGWSYNEQFF. In DNA, the CDR3 is TGTGCCAGCAGCTCCGGGTCGGGTTGGTCCTACAATGAGCAGTTCTTC. The chain couples TRBV7-2 to TRBJ2-1; D gene ambiguous. This CDR3 spans 16 amino acids. The germline V gene has CDR1 SGHTA and CDR2 FQGNSA. V gave up 4 bases and J gave up 1 base, with 14 bases separating them.

This clonotype was seen just once. One end of the junction fails to match germline, which may point to a read error. The rearrangement links TRBV10-3 to TRBJ2-7; the match to TRBD2 covers 7 bases. CDR3 size: 14 residues. Germline V gives CDR1 ENHRY, CDR2 SYGVKD. The CDR3 coding sequence is TGTGCCACCTCTGACACCTTGACTAGCTACGAGCACTACTTC. Protein: CATSDTLTSYEHYF.